These T cell receptor beta chains were read from a single sample in a study of T cell repertoires in aging, cancer and after chemotherapy. TCRdb re-called the multiplex PCR reads with MiXCR, one entry per CDR3 protein. The sample includes around 20,000 distinct CDR3 sequences, approximately 35% seen only once; the top ten take about 15%. Source material: blood. The receptors stem from a human donor with a solid tumor. The CDR3 runs from the conserved cysteine through the conserved F or W. A D gene is named only where the DNA matches it firmly. Rows give clone size only sometimes, using once, few, many, or a class for an expanded clone.

clone size,CDR3 length,V gene,D gene,J gene,CDR3 DNA,CDR3 protein
-,16,TRBV19,TRBD2,TRBJ2-7,TGTGCCAGTTGGGGCCCGGGACTAGCGGGGACCTACGAGCAGTACTTC,CASWGPGLAGTYEQYF
-,12,TRBV19,-,TRBJ1-2,TGTGCCAGTAGTACCCTGGCGGGGGGCTACACCTTC,CASSTLAGGYTF
-,15,TRBV30,-,TRBJ1-4,TGTGCCTGGAGGACGGGGGGCTCGGGTAATGAAAAACTGTTTTTT,CAWRTGGSGNEKLFF
few,14,TRBV11-2,-,TRBJ2-2,TGTGCCAGCAGCTTAATGGACCTTGTGGGGGAGCTGTTTTTT,CASSLMDLVGELFF
few,15,TRBV6-2/TRBV6-3,TRBD2,TRBJ2-1,TGTGCCAGCACCCCCCCGGCGGGAGGGAAGAATGAGCAGTTCTTC,CASTPPAGGKNEQFF
-,14,TRBV7-3,-,TRBJ2-7,TGTGCCAGCAGCCCTGACCCGGCCTCCTACGAGCAGTACTTC,CASSPDPASYEQYF
-,13,TRBV5-1,-,TRBJ1-1,TGCGCCAGCAGCGGGGAGGTGCTCACTGAAGCTTTCTTT,CASSGEVLTEAFF
-,12,TRBV7-2,TRBD1,TRBJ1-2,TGTGCCAGCAGCTTCGAGGGGGCAGGCTACACCTTC,CASSFEGAGYTF
few,13,TRBV18,-,TRBJ2-1,TGTGCCAGCTCACAAACGACCTACAATGAGCAGTTCTTC,CASSQTTYNEQFF
few,15,TRBV6-5,-,TRBJ1-1,TGTGCCAGCAGTTACTTTCAGGGTGGGGGCACTGAAGCTTTCTTT,CASSYFQGGGTEAFF
-,14,TRBV5-1,TRBD1,TRBJ1-1,TGCGCCAGCAGTACAGGGGACATGAACACTGAAGCTTTCTTT,CASSTGDMNTEAFF
few,14,TRBV27,-,TRBJ1-4,TGTGCCAGCAGTTTCGGTAGGGGTTTGGAAAAACTGTTTTTT,CASSFGRGLEKLFF
-,17,TRBV5-1,TRBD1,TRBJ2-5,TGCGCCAGCAGCTTGGAGGGGGACAGGGGCGGACAAGAGACCCAGTACTTC,CASSLEGDRGGQETQYF
-,15,TRBV28,-,TRBJ2-3,TGTGCCAGCGGAACATCGGCCCGGAGCACAGATACGCAGTATTTT,CASGTSARSTDTQYF
-,11,TRBV19,TRBD1,TRBJ2-7,TGTGCCATCCAGGGGGCGGGCGAGCAGTACTTC,CAIQGAGEQYF
few,15,TRBV27,-,TRBJ2-5,TGTGCCAGCAGTTCAAACCGGGACTCCCAAGAGACCCAGTACTTC,CASSSNRDSQETQYF
-,14,TRBV5-1,-,TRBJ2-3,TGCGCCAGCAACGAGCGTTCTAGCACAGATACGCAGTATTTT,CASNERSSTDTQYF
few,12,TRBV6-5,-,TRBJ1-4,TGTGCCAGCAGTAGACAGTATGAAAAACTGTTTTTT,CASSRQYEKLFF
-,15,TRBV30,TRBD1,TRBJ1-6,TGTGCCTGCTCCGGGACAGGGCATGATAATTCACCCCTCCACTTT,CACSGTGHDNSPLHF
-,12,TRBV28,-,TRBJ1-6,TGTGCCAGCAGTTCAGAGCCTAAGCCCCTCCACTTT,CASSSEPKPLHF
-,13,TRBV5-6,-,TRBJ1-6,TGTGCCAGCAGCTTGGCGGCGAGATCACCCCTCCACTTT,CASSLAARSPLHF
-,17,TRBV5-1,-,TRBJ2-4,TGCGCCAGCAGCATCCGTAGCGGAGGGCAAACCAAAAACATTCAGTACTTC,CASSIRSGGQTKNIQYF
-,16,TRBV27,TRBD2,TRBJ2-7,TGTGCCAGCAACGGGCCTCGGGCGGGGGGTGCCTACGAGCAGTACTTC,CASNGPRAGGAYEQYF
-,14,TRBV6-2/TRBV6-3,-,TRBJ2-7,TGTGCCAGCAGTTCCCTCGACTACCCCTACGAGCAGTACTTC,CASSSLDYPYEQYF
-,13,TRBV30,-,TRBJ1-5,TGTGCCTGGAGTGCCCGCACCGATCAGCCCCAGCATTTT,CAWSARTDQPQHF
-,15,TRBV27,-,TRBJ2-7,TGTGCCAGCAGTTCCCAAAGCGGGTGGACCTACGAGCAGTACTTC,CASSSQSGWTYEQYF
-,15,TRBV27,-,TRBJ2-7,TGTGCCAGCAGTTTAAAGGTCGACTCTTGGTACGAGCAGTACTTC,CASSLKVDSWYEQYF
-,18,TRBV5-1,-,TRBJ2-4,TGCGCCAGCAGCTTTTTTTCAGCAGTCGGGGAAGCCAAAAACATTCAGTACTTC,CASSFFSAVGEAKNIQYF
-,14,TRBV6-1,TRBD1,TRBJ2-5,TGTGCCAGCAGTGTAGGGACAGGAGGAGAGACCCAGTACTTC,CASSVGTGGETQYF
few,15,TRBV27,TRBD1,TRBJ2-7,TGTGCCAGCAGTTTGGGACAGGGGGCGAGTTCGCGGCAGTACTTC,CASSLGQGASSRQYF
-,12,TRBV5-6,-,TRBJ1-2,TGTGCCAGCAGCGGGGGGCCCTATGGCTACACCTTC,CASSGGPYGYTF
-,14,TRBV19,-,TRBJ1-5,TGTGCCAGTAGTACTCCACGGAACGGACAGCCCCAGCATTTT,CASSTPRNGQPQHF
-,18,TRBV19,-,TRBJ2-7,TGTGCCAGTAGTATCCCCTGGGCGGGAAGGGGCCACACCTACGAGCAGTACTTC,CASSIPWAGRGHTYEQYF
-,15,TRBV19,TRBD2,TRBJ2-7,TGTGCCAGTAGTATTTGGGGGACTAGTGGGTACGAGCAGTACTTC,CASSIWGTSGYEQYF
-,12,TRBV6-2/TRBV6-3,-,TRBJ2-1,TGTGCCAGCAGCCTTACTAGCACTAAGCAGTTCTTC,CASSLTSTKQFF
-,14,TRBV6-1,TRBD2,TRBJ2-2,TGTGCCAGCAGTAGGGAGCGGGGGAACGGGGAGCTGTTTTTT,CASSRERGNGELFF
-,13,TRBV5-1,TRBD1,TRBJ1-4,TGCGCCAGCAGCGAGGGACAGAATGAAAAACTGTTTTTT,CASSEGQNEKLFF
medium-sized,16,TRBV18,TRBD2,TRBJ2-2,TGTGCCAGCTCAGCCCTAGCGGGAGCGAACACCGGGGAGCTGTTTTTT,CASSALAGANTGELFF
-,14,TRBV5-1,-,TRBJ2-7,TGCGCCAGCAGCTTGGGACAGTTGGCCTACGAGCAGTACTTC,CASSLGQLAYEQYF
-,19,TRBV5-6,TRBD2,TRBJ2-7,TGTGCCAGCAGCTTGGCCGAGGCTAGCGGGAGGTTTTTCTCCTACGAGCAGTACTTC,CASSLAEASGRFFSYEQYF
-,18,TRBV5-1,TRBD2,TRBJ2-7,TGCGCCAGCAGCTTGTCCCGGACTAGCGGGGCGACCTCCTACGAGCAGTACTTC,CASSLSRTSGATSYEQYF
-,15,TRBV5-6,TRBD2,TRBJ2-7,TGTGCCAGCAGCATAGGGACTAGCGAAACCTACGAGCAGTACTTC,CASSIGTSETYEQYF
-,13,TRBV6-4,-,TRBJ2-3,TGTGCCAGCAGTGGGGGATGGGCAGATACGCAGTATTTT,CASSGGWADTQYF